This T cell receptor beta chain was sequenced during a study of blood T cell repertoires in COVID-19. Overall study context: The United States, Italy and Spain were the sources of the acute and convalescent COVID-19 samples. Sources were T cells, B-cell-depleted T cells, or PBMCs; the material itself was cDNA or gDNA.

In this sample, this clone turned up once. Original handling: Nucleated cell number was recorded as an estimate derived from reference gene primer amplification. Data came from immunoSEQ multiplex PCR; TCRdb stores just in-frame clones and leaves some out. The V and J calls and the clone size are those of that table, but D and trimming were determined from the DNA. The sample lists about 150,000 clones, 80% to 90% seen once, with roughly a fifth in the top ten. The ends were cut back, 7 bases at V and 4 bases at J, with 7 bases in the middle. CDR1 is SGHTA and CDR2 is FQGTGA in the germline V gene. This CDR3 is built from 12 residues.

The clonotype was recovered from a woman aged 70-85 years who had recovered from COVID-19. The sequenced sample was peripheral blood. This chain connects TRBV7-3 to TRBJ2-2; D perhaps matches TRBD2 (5 bases). This CDR3 reads CASTEGTGELFF. DNA for the CDR3: TGTGCCAGCACTGAGGGCACCGGGGAGCTGTTTTTT.